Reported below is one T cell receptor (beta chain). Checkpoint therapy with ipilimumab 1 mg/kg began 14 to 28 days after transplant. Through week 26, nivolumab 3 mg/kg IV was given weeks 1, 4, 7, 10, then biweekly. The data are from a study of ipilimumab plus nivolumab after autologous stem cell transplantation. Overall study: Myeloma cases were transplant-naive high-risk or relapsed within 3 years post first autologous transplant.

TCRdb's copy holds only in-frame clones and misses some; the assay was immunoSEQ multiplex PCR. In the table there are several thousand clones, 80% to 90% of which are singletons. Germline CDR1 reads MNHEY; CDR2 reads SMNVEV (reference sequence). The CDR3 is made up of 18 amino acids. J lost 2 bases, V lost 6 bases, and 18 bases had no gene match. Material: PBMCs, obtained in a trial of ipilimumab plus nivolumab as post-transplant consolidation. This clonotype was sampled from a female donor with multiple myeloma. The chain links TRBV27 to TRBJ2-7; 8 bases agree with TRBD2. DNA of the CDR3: TGTGCCAGCAGCTTAAAGGGGGTAGCGGGATTCCCCCCCTACGAGCAGTACTTC. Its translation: CASSLKGVAGFPPYEQYF.